This TCR beta chain was sequenced in a study of cytomegalovirus exposure and HLA in healthy donors. This CDR3 has 14 amino acids. Trimming removed 7 bases from V and 3 bases from J; junction bases left unmatched: 3. Germline assignment: CDR1 MNHEY and CDR2 SVGAGI. Study-level results: Accurate prediction of most subjects' HLA-A and HLA-B alleles from TCR beta sequences was reported. A later look showed TCR association rates differing by HLA locus, highest for DRB1 and lowest for HLA-C. Earlier results showed most TCR beta V segments being productive about 87% or about 30% of the time.

This clone was detected only a few times. The antigen is not known. The PCR employed 60 Vbeta primers together with 13 Jbeta primers. Assay: immunoSEQ multiplex PCR; the TCRdb copy retains only in-frame clones and omits some. The sample lists 170,000 or so clones; 80% were seen once. Sample: PBMCs. The TCR comes from a man aged 25 to 40 in good health and CMV-seropositive. This chain links TRBV6-5 with TRBJ2-1; 10 positions agree with TRBD2. CDR3 sequence reads: CASKASGGYNEQFF. Written as DNA, the CDR3 is TGTGCCAGCAAGGCTAGCGGGGGCTACAATGAGCAGTTCTTC.